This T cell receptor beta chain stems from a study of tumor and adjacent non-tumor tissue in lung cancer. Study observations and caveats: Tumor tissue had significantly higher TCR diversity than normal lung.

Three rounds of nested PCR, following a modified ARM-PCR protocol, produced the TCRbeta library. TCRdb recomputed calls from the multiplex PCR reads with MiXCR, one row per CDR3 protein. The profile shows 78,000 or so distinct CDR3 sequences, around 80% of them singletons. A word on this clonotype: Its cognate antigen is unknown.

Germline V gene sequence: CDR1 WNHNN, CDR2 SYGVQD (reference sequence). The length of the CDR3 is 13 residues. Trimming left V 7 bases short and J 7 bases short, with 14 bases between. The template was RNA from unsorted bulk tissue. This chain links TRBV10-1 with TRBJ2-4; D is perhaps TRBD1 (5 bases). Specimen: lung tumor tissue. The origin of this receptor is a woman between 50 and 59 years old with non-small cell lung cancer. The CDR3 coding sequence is TGCGCCAGCATTGCTTGGCAGGGTAACATTCAGTACTTC. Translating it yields CASIAWQGNIQYF.